Here is one TCR beta chain with its context. The authors' processing: Reference gene primer amplification in the assay estimated nucleated cell counts. Profiled with immunoSEQ multiplex PCR; TCRdb holds only in-frame clones, not every one. For V, J and clone size, that table is used; D and trimming come from the DNA. The table has about 190,000 clones, over 75% seen once. This sample is drawn from a study of blood T cell repertoires in COVID-19. The ends were cut back, 6 bases at V and 3 bases at J, with 11 bases in the middle. The CDR3 length is 13 residues. CDR1 is SNHLY and CDR2 is FYNNEI in the germline V gene.

The chain carries TRBV2 and TRBJ1-2, with a tentative D call TRBD1 (6 bases). Sequenced material: peripheral blood. The receptor comes from a woman older than 75 with active or convalescent COVID-19. CDR3 nucleotides: TGTGCCAGCAGGACAGGAATAGACTATGGCTACACCTTC. It translates to CASRTGIDYGYTF.